The clone carrying this TCR beta chain counts as medium-sized (0.01 to 0.1%). The germline gives CDR1 MRHNA, CDR2 SNTAGT. The V and J ends lost 6 bases and 5 bases, in that order; junction bases with no gene match: 6. This CDR3 has 14 residues. In the source study's methods: Counts of nucleated cells, estimated from reference gene primer amplification, were obtained. Some clones are missing from TCRdb's copy, which holds only in-frame ones; the method was immunoSEQ multiplex PCR. V, J and clone size are those of that table, while D and trimming were read from the DNA. Of 40,000 to 65,000 clones listed, more than 80% are singletons. The data originate from a study of blood T cell repertoires in COVID-19. Study overall: Samples taken during acute and convalescent COVID-19 were collected in the United States, Italy and Spain. Sample material is recorded as cDNA or gDNA derived from T cells, B-cell-depleted T cells, or PBMCs.

J is TRBJ2-1 and V is TRBV6-4, with 8 bases lining up with TRBD1. This receptor was obtained from an older man with acute or convalescent COVID-19. Sequences were obtained from peripheral blood. The DNA for the CDR3 is TGTGCCAGCAGCCCGGGGACAGGCCACAATGAGCAGTTCTTC. Translation gives CASSPGTGHNEQFF.